The 15 T cell receptor beta chains given below trace back to one sample, sequenced in a study of T cells in localized non-small cell lung cancer. This table comes from immunoSEQ multiplex PCR, and its TCRdb copy is limited to in-frame clones, with some not included. The table records 70,000 to 100,000 clones, about 84% of them present only once. Sequences were derived from peripheral blood, sampled before any cancer treatment. The receptors were sampled from a female donor over 55 with stage I lung adenocarcinoma.

This clone was detected only a few times. Different DNA sequences within this sample yield the same CDR3. The chain employs TRBV19 and TRBJ1-2, with TRBD1 matching 7 bases. Germline V gene data show CDR1 as LNHDA and CDR2 as SQIVND (reference sequence). This CDR3 spans 12 amino acids. Trimming at V came to 5 bases and at J to 6 bases, leaving 3 bases not matched to a gene. The CDR3 DNA sequence: TGTGCCAGTAGTGACAGGGTTGATGGCTACACCTTC. This sequence encodes CASSDRVDGYTF.

V gene TRBV19 combines with J gene TRBJ2-1, with D possibly matching TRBD1 (5 bases). V was clipped by 4 bases and J by 8 bases, with 15 bases between them. Germline loops: CDR1 LNHDA, CDR2 SQIVND (reference sequence). CDR3 size: 14 residues. The CDR3 reads CASSRGQGRHEQFF. CDR3 DNA: TGTGCCAGTAGTAGGGGTCAGGGTAGGCATGAGCAGTTCTTC.

The V and J genes are TRBV6-4 and TRBJ2-3, with D tentatively TRBD2 (7 bases). CDR3 length: 15 residues. Per germline, CDR1 MRHNA and CDR2 SNTAGT. The germline V and J ends were trimmed by 6 bases and 3 bases, with 16 bases remaining between them. The CDR3 here is CASSPRAGATDTQYF. The CDR3 coding sequence is TGTGCCAGCAGCCCCCGGGCGGGGGCAACAGATACGCAGTATTTT.

The chain couples TRBV28 to TRBJ2-3; 15 bases match TRBD2. The CDR3 covers 18 residues. V lost 5 bases and J lost 0; bases outside the gene matches: 6. Germline CDR1 is MDHEN and CDR2 is SYDVKM. CDR3 sequence (DNA): TGTGCCAGCAGTGGGGGGACTAGCGGGAGGTGGAGCACAGATACGCAGTATTTT. Translation: CASSGGTSGRWSTDTQYF.

The chain couples TRBV29-1 to TRBJ2-1, with D perhaps TRBD2 (6 bases). The V gene's germline CDR1 is SQVTM and CDR2 ANQGSEA. V was trimmed by 7 bases and J by 3 bases, leaving 19 bases between them. The CDR3 extends over 15 amino acids. The DNA of the CDR3 is TGCAGCGGCGTCGGCGGGACCAGCCACTACAATGAGCAGTTCTTC. Protein product: CSGVGGTSHYNEQFF.

This chain connects TRBV11-1 to TRBJ1-1; D is possibly TRBD1 (6 bases). CDR1 is SGHAT, CDR2 FQDESV, per germline (reference sequence). The CDR3 totals 14 residues. V was shortened by 5 bases and J by 1 base, with 11 bases between the two germline ends. CDR3 sequence (DNA): TGTGCCAGCAGCAGAGGGACAAGGAACACTGAAGCTTTCTTT. This codes for CASSRGTRNTEAFF.

This clone was seen once. The V gene is TRBV2, the J gene TRBJ2-1; D uncertain. Trimming removed 4 bases at V and 8 bases at J, with 9 bases between. The CDR3 loop spans 12 amino acids. Germline V lookup: CDR1 SNHLY, CDR2 FYNNEI. The CDR3: CASSGLYDEQFF. The CDR3 coding sequence is TGTGCCAGCAGTGGCCTGTACGATGAGCAGTTCTTC.

The chain uses TRBV29-1 and TRBJ1-6; D is ambiguous. V gave up 7 bases and J gave up 7 bases, with 14 bases separating them. The CDR3 spans 13 residues. Germline V CDR1 and CDR2: SQVTM, ANQGSEA. This CDR3 is CSARHSNNSPLHF. The CDR3 DNA is TGCAGCGCCAGACACTCGAACAATTCACCCCTCCACTTT. The full variable domain, its missing parts supplied by reference TRBV29-1 and TRBJ1-6, is SAVISQKPSRDICQRGTSLTIQCQVDSQVTMMFWYRQQPGQSLTLIATANQGSEATYESGFVIDKFPISRPNLTFSTLTVSNMSPEDSSIYLCSARHSNNSPLHFGNGTRLTVT.

This clone is a singleton in its sample. This sequence joins TRBV4-3 and TRBJ1-2; D remains unclear. This CDR3 has 14 amino acids. Germline CDR1 LGHNA, CDR2 YSLEER. Trimming shortened V by 1 base and J by 8 bases, and 14 bases separated the two germline ends. The CDR3 DNA reads as TGCGCCAGCAGCCAAGGGGCAGGAGGTGTCGGCTACACCTTC. Residues: CASSQGAGGVGYTF.

The rearrangement links TRBV5-6 to TRBJ1-5, with D unclear. V was pared by 5 bases and J by 0 bases, with 15 bases between. From germline, CDR1 is SGHDT and CDR2 YYEEEE. CDR3 length: 16 amino acids. The CDR3: CASSSQINLSNQPQHF. CDR3 DNA: TGTGCCAGCAGTTCACAGATCAACCTTAGCAATCAGCCCCAGCATTTT. Drawing the rest from reference TRBV5-6 and TRBJ1-5, the complete variable domain is DAGVTQSPTHLIKTRGQQVTLRCSPKSGHDTVSWYQQALGQGPQFIFQYYEEEERQRGNFPDRFSGHQFPNYSSELNVNALLLGDSALYLCASSSQINLSNQPQHFGDGTRLSIL.

The chain uses TRBV7-3 and TRBJ2-6; 10 positions match TRBD2. CDR3 size: 19 residues. Germline CDR1 and CDR2: SGHTA and FQGTGA. With 5 bases clipped from V and 4 bases from J, the junction kept 14 bases outside the gene matches. The CDR3 nucleotides are TGTGCCAGCAGCCCCCGGGCTAGCGGGAGATCGGGAGGGGCCAACGTCCTGACTTTC. Translating it yields CASSPRASGRSGGANVLTF.

The chain joins TRBV6-6 to TRBJ2-7, with D perhaps matching TRBD1 (7 bases). Between the trimmed V and J ends, which lost 5 bases and 4 bases, there was a span of 15 bases. The CDR3 sequence is 14 residues long. Germline lookup yields CDR1 MNHNY and CDR2 SVGAGI (reference sequence). This CDR3 reads CASSRGAGGYEQYF. The CDR3, as DNA: TGTGCCAGCAGTCGCGGGGCAGGGGGGTACGAGCAGTACTTC.

V usage is TRBV13 and J usage is TRBJ1-3; no firm D call. V dropped 2 bases and J dropped 2 bases, with 4 bases sitting between them. Looked up from germline, CDR1 is PRHDT and CDR2 is FYEKMQ (reference sequence). The CDR3 has 13 amino acids. CDR3 in DNA: TGTGCCAGCAGCTTAACAGCTGGAAACACCATATATTTT. Its protein is CASSLTAGNTIYF. The full variable domain, rest sourced from reference TRBV13 and TRBJ1-3, is AAGVIQSPRHLIKEKRETATLKCYPIPRHDTVYWYQQGPGQDPQFLISFYEKMQSDKGSIPDRFSAQQFSDYHSELNMSSLELGDSALYFCASSLTAGNTIYFGEGSWLTVV.

The chain joins TRBV15 to TRBJ1-1, with 12 bases identical to TRBD1. Losses at the gene ends were 6 bases for V and 4 bases for J; bases not matched to a gene: 12. CDR3 length equals 17 residues. Germline V gene sequence: CDR1 LNHNV, CDR2 YYDKDF (reference sequence). Here the CDR3 DNA reads TGTGCCACCAGAAACCGGGACAGGGGGCGTTTCGGCACTGAAGCTTTCTTT. Protein sequence: CATRNRDRGRFGTEAFF.

The genes are TRBV19 and TRBJ2-7; weak D call: TRBD2 (5 bases). From germline, CDR1 is LNHDA and CDR2 SQIVND (reference sequence). The CDR3 is 13 amino acids. Trimming cost V 8 bases and J 3 bases, with 14 bases left between them. CDR3 sequence reads: CASAFRGSYEQYF. The CDR3 nucleotides read TGTGCCAGTGCCTTCCGGGGTAGCTACGAGCAGTACTTC.